The rows below give T cell receptor beta chains drawn from one sample of a study of neurological immune-mediated disorders. From the 5' RACE reads, TCRdb called clonotypes with MiXCR, one entry per CDR3 protein. The sample contains tens of thousands of distinct CDR3 sequences, 9.7% of which appear only once. What was sequenced was PBMCs. The receptors were gathered from a man between 25 and 39 years old in good health. Both conserved end residues are part of each CDR3. D genes are given only for firm matches. Rows may omit the clone size; those that give it use once, few, many or a size class.

D gene	clone size	V gene	CDR3 length	J gene	CDR3 DNA	CDR3 protein
NA	many	TRBV29-1	11	TRBJ2-1	TGCAGCGTTGAAGAGGGAGTCGGGCAGTTCTTC	CSVEEGVGQFF
TRBD1	many	TRBV10-3	14	TRBJ1-1	TGTGCCATCAGTGATCAGAGGCAGGGGGCTGAAGCTTTCTTT	CAISDQRQGAEAFF
NA	many	TRBV5-1	16	TRBJ2-1	TGCGCCAGCAGCTTTGGTAGGGGGGGGGCCTACAATGAGCAGTTCTTC	CASSFGRGGAYNEQFF
TRBD1	NA	TRBV11-2	17	TRBJ2-7	TGTGCCAGCAGCCCCATTGGGTGGGGGACAGGGGGCGACGAGCAGTACTTC	CASSPIGWGTGGDEQYF
NA	many	TRBV5-1	15	TRBJ2-7	TGCGCCAGCACCGTGTCAGACCAGGGTAACTACGAGCAGTACTTC	CASTVSDQGNYEQYF
TRBD2	many	TRBV20-1	13	TRBJ2-2	TGCAGCGTCCGACCGGGGGGGCCCGGGGAGCTGTTTTTT	CSVRPGGPGELFF
NA	many	TRBV20-1	12	TRBJ2-7	TGCAGTGCTAGAAGCAGCGGGTGGGAGCAGTACTTC	CSARSSGWEQYF
NA	many	TRBV29-1	10	TRBJ1-2	TGCAGCGTTCGATCGGACGGCTACACCTTC	CSVRSDGYTF
NA	many	TRBV20-1	14	TRBJ2-7	TGCAGTGCCAATAATGTCCCGAGCTCCTACGAGCAGTACTTC	CSANNVPSSYEQYF
NA	NA	TRBV30	13	TRBJ1-5	TGTGCCTGGAGTGCCGACGGGTCACAGCCCCAGCATTTT	CAWSADGSQPQHF
TRBD2	many	TRBV7-2	21	TRBJ2-3	TGTGCCAGCAGCTTATTGGGAGCCGGGACTAGCGGGGACTCACAAGCAGATACGCAGTATTTT	CASSLLGAGTSGDSQADTQYF
NA	many	TRBV20-1	13	TRBJ2-1	TGCAGTGCTAGCCGGACAGTCGGCCATGAGCAGTTCTTC	CSASRTVGHEQFF